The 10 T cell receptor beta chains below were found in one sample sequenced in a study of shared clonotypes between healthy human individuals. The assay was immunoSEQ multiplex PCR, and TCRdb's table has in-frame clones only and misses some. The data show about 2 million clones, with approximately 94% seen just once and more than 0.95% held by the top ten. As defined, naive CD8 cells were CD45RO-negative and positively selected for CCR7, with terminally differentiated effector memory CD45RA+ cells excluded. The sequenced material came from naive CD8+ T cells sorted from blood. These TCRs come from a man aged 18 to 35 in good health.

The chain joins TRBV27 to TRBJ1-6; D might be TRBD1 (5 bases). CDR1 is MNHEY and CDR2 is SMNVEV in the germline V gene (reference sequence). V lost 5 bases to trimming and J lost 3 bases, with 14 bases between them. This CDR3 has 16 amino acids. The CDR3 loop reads CASSAQGVVYNSPLHF. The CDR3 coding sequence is TGTGCCAGCAGTGCCCAGGGAGTAGTCTATAATTCACCCCTCCACTTT.

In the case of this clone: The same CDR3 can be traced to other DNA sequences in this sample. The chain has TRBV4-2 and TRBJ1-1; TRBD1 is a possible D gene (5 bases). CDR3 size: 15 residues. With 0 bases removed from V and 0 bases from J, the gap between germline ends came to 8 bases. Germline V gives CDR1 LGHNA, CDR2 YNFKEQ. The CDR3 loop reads CASSQEGGLNTEAFF. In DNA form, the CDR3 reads TGTGCCAGCAGCCAAGAGGGGGGGTTGAACACTGAAGCTTTCTTT.

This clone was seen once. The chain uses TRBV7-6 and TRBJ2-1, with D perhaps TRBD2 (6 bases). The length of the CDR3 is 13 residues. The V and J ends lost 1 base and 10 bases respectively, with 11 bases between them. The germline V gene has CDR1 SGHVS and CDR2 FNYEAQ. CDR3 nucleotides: TGTGCCAGCAGCTTAGGGCCGGGAGCCGAGCAGTTCTTC. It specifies CASSLGPGAEQFF.

The CDR3 DNA is TGTGCCAGCAGTTTCAGTCAGGGGGCGCTTACCGGGGAGCTGTTTTTT. Translated: CASSFSQGALTGELFF. The chain uses TRBV27 and TRBJ2-2; TRBD1 agrees at 8 bases. Losses at the gene ends were 3 bases for V and 5 bases for J; bases not matched to a gene: 8. Germline V gene sequence: CDR1 MNHEY, CDR2 SMNVEV (reference sequence). The CDR3 totals 16 residues.

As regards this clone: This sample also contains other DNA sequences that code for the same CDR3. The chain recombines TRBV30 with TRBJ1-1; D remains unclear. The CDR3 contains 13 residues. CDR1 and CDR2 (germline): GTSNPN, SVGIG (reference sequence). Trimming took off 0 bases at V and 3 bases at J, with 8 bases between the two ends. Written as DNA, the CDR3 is TGTGCCTGGAGTGTAACGGGAGACACTGAAGCTTTCTTT. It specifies CAWSVTGDTEAFF.

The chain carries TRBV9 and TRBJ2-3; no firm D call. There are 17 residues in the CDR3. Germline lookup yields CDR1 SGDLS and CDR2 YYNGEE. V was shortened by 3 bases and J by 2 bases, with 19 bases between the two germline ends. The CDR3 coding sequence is TGTGCCAGCAGCGAACCTGATAGCAGATCCTTCACAGATACGCAGTATTTT. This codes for CASSEPDSRSFTDTQYF.

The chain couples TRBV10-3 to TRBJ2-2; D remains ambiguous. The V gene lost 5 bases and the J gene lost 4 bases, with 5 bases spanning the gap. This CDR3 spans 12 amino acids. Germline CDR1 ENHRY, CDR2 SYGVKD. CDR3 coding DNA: TGTGCCATCAGTTTTACCACCGGGGAGCTGTTTTTT. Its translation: CAISFTTGELFF.

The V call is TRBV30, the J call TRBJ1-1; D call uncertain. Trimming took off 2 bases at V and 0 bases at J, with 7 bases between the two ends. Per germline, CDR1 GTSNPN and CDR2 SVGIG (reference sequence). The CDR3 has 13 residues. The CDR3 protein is CAWSQWLNTEAFF. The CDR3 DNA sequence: TGTGCCTGGAGTCAGTGGTTGAACACTGAAGCTTTCTTT.

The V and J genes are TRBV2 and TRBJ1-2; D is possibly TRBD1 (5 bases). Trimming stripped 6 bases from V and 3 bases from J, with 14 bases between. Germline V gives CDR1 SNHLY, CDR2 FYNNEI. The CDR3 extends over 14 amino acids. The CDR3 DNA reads TGTGCCAGCAGGGGGGAATCTATTGACTATGGCTACACCTTC. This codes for CASRGESIDYGYTF.

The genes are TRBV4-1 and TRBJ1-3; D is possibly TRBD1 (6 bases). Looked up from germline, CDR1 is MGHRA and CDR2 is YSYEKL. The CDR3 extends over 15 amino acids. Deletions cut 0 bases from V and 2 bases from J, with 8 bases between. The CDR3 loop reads CASSQDHRAGNTIYF. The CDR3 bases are TGCGCCAGCAGCCAAGATCACAGGGCTGGAAACACCATATATTTT.